These 27 T cell receptor beta chains were all obtained from the same sample, sequenced in a study of cytomegalovirus exposure and HLA in healthy donors (dated by TCRdb to 2015 to 2018). Libraries were prepared through the immunoSEQ multiplex PCR assay. For the multiplex PCR, a mixture combining 60 forward primers for TCR Vbeta segments and 13 reverse primers for TCR Jbeta segments was used. TCRdb provides this immuneACCESS table in a form limited to in-frame rearrangements. Some clones are lacking; in checked studies, under half of them reflect an unresolved V gene, and why the rest are absent is not known. The sample table records roughly 200,000 clones. The top ten hold about 6.8% of the sample. Sequenced input: PBMCs. Receptors originate from a man aged 25-45 years in good health and CMV-seronegative.

The chain couples TRBV7-6 to TRBJ2-7; TRBD1 matches 9 bases. The CDR3 is 15 residues long. V lost 3 bases and J lost 5; bases outside the gene matches: 8. Germline CDR1 SGHVS, CDR2 FNYEAQ. The CDR3 DNA follows: TGTGCCAGCAGCTTTCCCGGGACAGGGCTCGACGAGCAGTACTTC. It translates to CASSFPGTGLDEQYF.

Worth noting for this clone: A read error may produce the germline difference seen at one junction end. The chain has TRBV2 and TRBJ2-7; maybe TRBD2 (6 bases). The CDR3 contains 14 residues. The germline V gene has CDR1 SNHLY and CDR2 FYNNEI. CDR3 sequence: CASRDRELSHEQYF. CDR3 DNA sequence: TGTGCCAGCAGGGACCGGGAGCTCTCCCACGAGCAGTACTTC.

The chain carries TRBV11-3 and TRBJ2-2, with D possibly TRBD2 on 5 matching bases. Per the germline V gene, CDR1 is SGHNT and CDR2 is YENEEA. CDR3 length: 13 residues. Trimming removed 0 bases from V and 7 bases from J, with 6 bases in between. The CDR3 region has the DNA TGTGCCAGCAGCTTAGATCGGGGCGGGGAGCTGTTTTTT. This codes for CASSLDRGGELFF. The variable domain in full, completed from reference TRBV11-3 and TRBJ2-2, reads EAGVVQSPRYKIIEKKQPVAFWCNPISGHNTLYWYLQNLGQGPELLIRYENEEAVDDSQLPKDRFSAERLKGVDSTLKIQPAELGDSAVYLCASSLDRGGELFFGEGSRLTVL.

The V and J genes are TRBV19 and TRBJ2-5; TRBD1 agrees at 8 bases. This CDR3 is built from 17 residues. Germline loops: CDR1 LNHDA, CDR2 SQIVND (reference sequence). Germline trimming cut 4 bases from V and 4 bases from J; bases unmatched to any gene: 14. DNA for the CDR3: TGTGCCAGTAGTAGCGACAGGGGTGGTATTGGACTAGAGACCCAGTACTTC. Amino acids: CASSSDRGGIGLETQYF.

The chain joins TRBV2 to TRBJ2-1, with TRBD2 matching 13 bases. The germline V gene has CDR1 SNHLY and CDR2 FYNNEI. J lost 0 bases, V lost 6 bases, and 11 bases had no gene match. The length of the CDR3 is 19 residues. The CDR3 nucleotides read TGTGCCAGCAGGGCACTGGGGGGACTAGCGGGGAGCTCCTACAATGAGCAGTTCTTC. It specifies CASRALGGLAGSSYNEQFF.

The chain recombines TRBV10-3 with TRBJ1-4; possibly TRBD1 for D (5 bases). Germline CDR1 is ENHRY and CDR2 is SYGVKD. With 0 bases removed from V and 8 bases from J, the gap between germline ends came to 16 bases. This CDR3 spans 16 amino acids. CDR3 sequence reads: CAISESTGGGGEKLFF. The CDR3 DNA sequence: TGTGCCATCAGTGAGTCTACTGGCGGGGGAGGGGAAAAACTGTTTTTT.

CDR3 protein: CASVPGQGPSTDTQYF. The CDR3 bases are TGCGCCAGCGTCCCGGGACAGGGACCTAGCACAGATACGCAGTATTTT. V and J are TRBV5-1 and TRBJ2-3; 9 positions match TRBD1. The junction had 9 bases not matched to a gene; V was cut back by 7 bases and J by 0 bases. The CDR3 is 16 residues long. Looked up from germline, CDR1 is SGHRS and CDR2 is YFSETQ.

The chain has TRBV4-2 and TRBJ2-4; maybe TRBD1 (6 bases). Germline V gene data show CDR1 as LGHNA and CDR2 as YNFKEQ. The CDR3 is 16 residues long. V lost 0 bases to trimming and J lost 1 base, with 10 bases between them. The CDR3 coding sequence is TGTGCCAGCAGCCAAGACCCAGGGGAGGCCAAAAACATTCAGTACTTC. Protein sequence: CASSQDPGEAKNIQYF.

The chain joins TRBV10-3 to TRBJ2-1; TRBD2 matches 7 bases. V lost 2 bases and J lost 2; bases outside the gene matches: 6. Germline-derived CDR1 and CDR2 are ENHRY and SYGVKD. The CDR3 runs to 16 residues. The CDR3: CAISEGLAEAYNEQFF. As DNA, the CDR3 is TGTGCCATCAGTGAGGGCCTAGCGGAGGCCTACAATGAGCAGTTCTTC.

The chain uses TRBV10-3 and TRBJ1-2; 7 bases are a match to TRBD1. Germline V gives CDR1 ENHRY, CDR2 SYGVKD. After removal of 0 bases from V and 5 bases from J, the junction contained 3 bases not matched to a gene. The CDR3 sequence is 14 residues long. CDR3 amino acids: CAISESTGSYGYTF. In DNA form, the CDR3 reads TGTGCCATCAGTGAGTCGACAGGGAGTTATGGCTACACCTTC.

The genes are TRBV10-3 and TRBJ1-2; TRBD1 might be the D (5 bases). Germline CDR1 ENHRY, CDR2 SYGVKD. V lost 3 bases and J 7 bases, leaving 12 bases between the germline ends. CDR3 length: 13 amino acids. The CDR3 loop reads CAISDGDWGGYTF. CDR3 nucleotides: TGTGCCATCAGTGATGGGGACTGGGGTGGCTACACCTTC.

The rearrangement uses TRBV29-1 and TRBJ1-4; D perhaps matches TRBD1 (6 bases). Between the trimmed V and J ends, which lost 4 bases and 8 bases, there was a span of 17 bases. The CDR3 is 14 residues long. Germline assignment: CDR1 SQVTM and CDR2 ANQGSEA. The chain's CDR3 is CSVVRAGAEEKLFF. The CDR3 bases are TGCAGCGTTGTTCGGGCGGGGGCGGAAGAAAAACTGTTTTTT.

The chain recombines TRBV14 with TRBJ1-1; 9 positions match TRBD1. Germline V CDR1 and CDR2: SGHDN, FVKESK. V lost 3 bases, J lost 10 bases, and 9 bases stayed unmatched. The CDR3 is 14 residues long. The CDR3 sequence: CASSHPWDRVGAFF. CDR3 in DNA: TGTGCCAGCAGCCACCCCTGGGACAGGGTCGGAGCTTTCTTT.

The chain couples TRBV5-4 to TRBJ2-7; 11 bases are shared with TRBD2. Germline lookup yields CDR1 SGHNT and CDR2 YYREEE (reference sequence). The CDR3 runs to 17 residues. V gave up 4 bases and J gave up 4 bases; unmatched junction bases: 13. The CDR3 is CASSPDVSSGRWYEQYF. The CDR3 DNA reads TGTGCCAGCAGCCCGGATGTGTCTAGCGGGAGGTGGTACGAGCAGTACTTC. Drawing the rest from reference TRBV5-4 and TRBJ2-7, the complete variable domain is ETGVTQSPTHLIKTRGQQVTLRCSSQSGHNTVSWYQQALGQGPQFIFQYYREEENGRGNFPPRFSGLQFPNYSSELNVNALELDDSALYLCASSPDVSSGRWYEQYFGPGTRLTVT.

The rearrangement uses TRBV25-1 and TRBJ2-7; D might be TRBD1 (6 bases). The V end lost 4 bases, the J end lost 2 bases, and 12 bases lay between the germline ends. CDR3 length: 14 residues. In germline, CDR1 is MGHDK, CDR2 SYGVNS. This CDR3 reads CASSAGTPAYEQYF. DNA of the CDR3: TGTGCCAGCAGTGCCGGGACACCCGCCTACGAGCAGTACTTC.

The chain recombines TRBV6-5 with TRBJ2-4, with D maybe TRBD2 (6 bases). CDR3 size: 15 residues. V lost 6 bases and J 0 bases, leaving 12 bases between the germline ends. In germline, CDR1 is MNHEY, CDR2 SVGAGI. The CDR3 is CASSPGGLAKNIQYF. The CDR3 DNA reads TGTGCCAGCAGCCCCGGGGGACTAGCCAAAAACATTCAGTACTTC.

This chain connects TRBV30 to TRBJ2-5; D remains unclear. The CDR3 sequence is 13 residues long. V was cut by 0 bases and J by 1 base, with 6 bases left in between. Germline V gene lookup returns CDR1 GTSNPN and CDR2 SVGIG (reference sequence). The CDR3 sequence is CAWSVQFQETQYF. In nucleotides, the CDR3 is TGTGCCTGGAGTGTACAGTTCCAAGAGACCCAGTACTTC. The full variable domain, its missing parts supplied by reference TRBV30 and TRBJ2-5, is SQTIHQWPATLVQPVGSPLSLECTVEGTSNPNLYWYRQAAGRGLQLLFYSVGIGQISSEVPQNLSASRPQDRQFILSSKKLLLSDSGFYLCAWSVQFQETQYFGPGTRLLVL.

The chain couples TRBV7-2 to TRBJ2-3, with 9 bases aligning to TRBD1. Germline loops: CDR1 SGHTA, CDR2 FQGNSA. The ends lost 4 bases at V and 4 bases at J; junction bases unmatched: 9. The CDR3 loop spans 16 amino acids. CDR3 sequence (DNA): TGTGCCAGCAGCTCCTCCGGGACAGGGAAAGCAGATACGCAGTATTTT. It is translated as CASSSSGTGKADTQYF. Full variable domain (missing parts from reference TRBV7-2 and TRBJ2-3): GAGVSQSPSNKVTEKGKDVELRCDPISGHTALYWYRQSLGQGLEFLIYFQGNSAPDKSGLPSDRFSAERTGGSVSTLTIQRTQQEDSAVYLCASSSSGTGKADTQYFGPGTRLTVL.

The rearrangement joins TRBV4-2 to TRBJ1-1; TRBD1 agrees at 8 bases. The CDR3 extends over 17 amino acids. V lost 1 base, J lost 2 bases, and 9 bases stayed unmatched. Per the germline V gene, CDR1 is LGHNA and CDR2 is YNFKEQ. This CDR3 reads CASSQVGWGQVNTEAFF. Here the CDR3 DNA reads TGTGCCAGCAGCCAAGTGGGATGGGGACAGGTAAACACTGAAGCTTTCTTT.

V is TRBV28 and J is TRBJ1-1; possible D gene TRBD1, 6 bases. Looked up from germline, CDR1 is MDHEN and CDR2 is SYDVKM. V was trimmed by 3 bases and J by 3 bases, leaving 14 bases between them. The length of the CDR3 is 15 residues. In DNA form, the CDR3 reads TGTGCCAGCAGTTTGCGCGCTACAGGGTACACTGAAGCTTTCTTT. This gives the protein CASSLRATGYTEAFF.

The rearrangement links TRBV6-5 to TRBJ2-3, with TRBD1 matching over 7 bases. Trimming cost V 4 bases and J 11 bases; bases outside gene matches: 18. The length of the CDR3 is 16 residues. The germline V gene encodes CDR1 MNHEY and CDR2 SVGAGI. The DNA of the CDR3 is TGTGCCAGCAGTTCCCCCCCCCGGGACAGTTTTCCTCAGCAGTATTTT. This gives the protein CASSSPPRDSFPQQYF.

The V call is TRBV11-2, the J call TRBJ2-7; D is uncertain. The CDR3 has 14 residues. With 3 bases removed from V and 3 bases from J, the gap between germline ends came to 12 bases. The V gene's germline CDR1 is SGHAT and CDR2 FQNNGV. CDR3 region: CASSFAGPFYEQYF. CDR3 nucleotide sequence: TGTGCCAGCAGCTTCGCAGGTCCTTTCTACGAGCAGTACTTC. Together with reference TRBV11-2 and TRBJ2-7, the CDR3 gives the full variable domain: EAGVAQSPRYKIIEKRQSVAFWCNPISGHATLYWYQQILGQGPKLLIQFQNNGVVDDSQLPKDRFSAERLKGVDSTLKIQPAKLEDSAVYLCASSFAGPFYEQYFGPGTRLTVT.

The rearrangement uses TRBV28 and TRBJ1-3, with D possibly being TRBD1 (5 bases). Looked up from germline, CDR1 is MDHEN and CDR2 is SYDVKM. Between the trimmed V and J ends, which lost 2 bases and 3 bases, there was a span of 14 bases. This CDR3 comprises 16 residues. CDR3 bases: TGTGCCAGCAGTTTACCCGGGGGTGTTTATGGAAACACCATATATTTT. Its protein product is CASSLPGGVYGNTIYF.

The CDR3 sequence is CASSVQGQSNEKLFF. The CDR3 region has the DNA TGTGCCAGCAGCGTACAAGGACAGTCTAATGAAAAACTGTTTTTT. The J gene is TRBJ1-4, the V gene TRBV9; tentative D call: TRBD1 (6 bases). CDR3 size: 15 residues. In germline, CDR1 is SGDLS, CDR2 YYNGEE. V lost 1 base and J 3 bases, leaving 10 bases between the germline ends.

This chain uses TRBV28 with TRBJ1-6; D unresolved. V gave up 8 bases and J gave up 14 bases, with 22 bases separating them. The CDR3 extends over 14 amino acids. Germline V CDR1 and CDR2: MDHEN, SYDVKM. The CDR3, as DNA: TGTGCCAGCGATGAGGCAGATTCTTACGGGACCCTCCACTTT. It codes for CASDEADSYGTLHF. The full variable domain, with the rest looked up from reference TRBV28 and TRBJ1-6, is DVKVTQSSRYLVKRTGEKVFLECVQDMDHENMFWYRQDPGLGLRLIYFSYDVKMKEKGDIPEGYSVSREKKERFSLILESASTNQTSMYLCASDEADSYGTLHFGNGTRLTVT.

V gene TRBV27 combines with J gene TRBJ2-5, with a weak D call TRBD2 (7 bases). This CDR3 has 15 amino acids. Germline CDR1 reads MNHEY; CDR2 reads SMNVEV (reference sequence). The ends were cut back, 6 bases at V and 5 bases at J, with 19 bases in the middle. The CDR3 is CASRSLRGAWETQYF. Here the CDR3 DNA reads TGTGCCAGCAGGTCCCTTCGGGGGGCGTGGGAGACCCAGTACTTC.

Concerning this clone: The same CDR3 is also encoded by other DNA sequences in this sample. The chain employs TRBV10-1 and TRBJ1-1; no clear D. Germline lookup yields CDR1 WNHNN and CDR2 SYGVQD (reference sequence). Trimming took 0 bases from V and 8 from J, leaving 13 bases between them. The CDR3 length is 14 residues. CDR3 nucleotide sequence: TGCGCCAGCAGTGAGTCCCTTTCTCGGGAGGAAGCTTTCTTT. As protein: CASSESLSREEAFF.